This T cell receptor beta chain derives from a study of blood T cells in healthy people across ages. A J-beta primer mix and a sample-barcoded 5' primer were used in a second PCR of about 6 to 12 cycles. TCRdb re-called the 5' RACE reads with MiXCR, one entry per CDR3 protein. The sample holds about 930,000 distinct CDR3 sequences, around 29% seen once. V lost 2 bases to trimming and J lost 6 bases, with 14 bases between them. CDR3 length: 15 residues. The germline CDR1 and CDR2 sequences are SGHTA and FQGNSA. These data are also associated with another study on T cells of mothers and their children.

Sequencing was carried out using blood. The sequence derives from a woman aged 40 to 50 in good health. This chain links TRBV7-2 with TRBJ1-5; the D gene is possibly TRBD1 (5 bases). Written as DNA, the CDR3 is TGTGCCAGCAGCTTACGGCAGGGCGGTGGTCAGCCCCAGCATTTT. It yields the protein CASSLRQGGGQPQHF. Together with reference TRBV7-2 and TRBJ1-5, the CDR3 gives the full variable domain: GAGVSQSPSNKVTEKGKDVELRCDPISGHTALYWYRQSLGQGLEFLIYFQGNSAPDKSGLPSDRFSAERTGGSVSTLTIQRTQQEDSAVYLCASSLRQGGGQPQHFGDGTRLSIL.